This T cell receptor (beta chain) was found in a study of blood T cell repertoires in COVID-19. Overall study context: Acute and convalescent COVID-19 samples came from the United States, Italy and Spain.

This clone was detected only a few times. V was pared by 0 bases and J by 2 bases, with 8 bases of the junction left unmatched. Germline CDR1 reads SGHRS; CDR2 reads YFSETQ. The CDR3 has 17 residues. Original analysis: Reference gene primers were amplified, and this amplification served to estimate nucleated cell counts. Libraries were prepared by immunoSEQ multiplex PCR; TCRdb keeps only in-frame clonotypes and omits some of them. For V, J and clone size, that table is used; D and trimming come from the DNA. The sample holds 110,000 to 150,000 clones, 80% to 90% seen once. Sequenced input: peripheral blood. The sequence derives from a man in his sixties with active or convalescent COVID-19. The chain is built from TRBV5-1 and TRBJ2-7; 10 bases fit TRBD2. In DNA form, the CDR3 reads TGCGCCAGCAGCTTGGGTGTTAGCGGGAGGTCAACCTACGAGCAGTACTTC. It translates to CASSLGVSGRSTYEQYF.